This entry lists 12 T cell receptor beta chains sequenced from one sample in a study of technical replicates of blood from a handful of donors. The assay was immunoSEQ multiplex PCR, and TCRdb's table has in-frame clones only and misses some. This table holds about 68,000 clones, 95% to 97% found once. The sample taken for sequencing was T cells isolated from PBMCs. Receptors originate from a human donor in good health.

This clone is a singleton in its sample. The chain employs TRBV27 and TRBJ1-2, with D uncertain. This CDR3 region has 13 residues. Trimming took 3 bases from V and 5 from J, leaving 10 bases between them. Germline-derived CDR1 and CDR2 are MNHEY and SMNVEV (reference sequence). The CDR3 protein is CASSLSHFYGYTF. Written as DNA, the CDR3 is TGTGCCAGCAGTTTGTCCCATTTTTATGGCTACACCTTC.

The chain carries TRBV25-1 and TRBJ1-1, with 8 bases aligning to TRBD1. Unmatched junction bases numbered 5, after V lost 6 bases and J lost 5 bases. The CDR3 has 13 amino acids. Looked up from germline, CDR1 is MGHDK and CDR2 is SYGVNS. CDR3 sequence reads: CASRLQGETEAFF. DNA for the CDR3: TGTGCCAGCAGGCTACAGGGGGAGACTGAAGCTTTCTTT.

The chain combines TRBV6-1 with TRBJ1-1, with D tentatively TRBD1 (5 bases). The length of the CDR3 is 15 residues. Germline CDR1 and CDR2: MNHNS and SASEGT. V was cut by 2 bases and J by 2 bases, with 12 bases left in between. In DNA form, the CDR3 reads TGTGCCAGCAGTGAATTAGGGAGGGGTAACACTGAAGCTTTCTTT. Amino acid sequence: CASSELGRGNTEAFF.

The CDR3 DNA is TGTGCCAGCAGTCCACGGCGGGGTGTTGGGCACGAGCAGTACTTC. Its protein is CASSPRRGVGHEQYF. This rearrangement joins TRBV28 to TRBJ2-7; a possible D gene is TRBD2 (6 bases). In germline, CDR1 is MDHEN, CDR2 SYDVKM. Trimming shortened V by 5 bases and J by 5 bases, and 19 bases separated the two germline ends. This CDR3 comprises 15 residues.

The gene calls are TRBV9 and TRBJ2-3; 9 bases match TRBD2. The germline CDR1 and CDR2 sequences are SGDLS and YYNGEE. The V segment lost 3 bases and the J segment 4 bases; nucleotides outside the gene matches: 6. The CDR3 length is 15 residues. The CDR3 here is CASSEGTSRADTQYF. The CDR3, as DNA: TGTGCCAGCAGCGAAGGGACTAGCCGCGCAGATACGCAGTATTTT.

The V and J genes are TRBV28 and TRBJ1-1; D perhaps matches TRBD1 (5 bases). Trimming stripped 6 bases from V and 2 bases from J, with 19 bases between. CDR1 is MDHEN, CDR2 SYDVKM, per germline. This CDR3 contains 16 residues. Here the CDR3 reads CASRRQSFRINTEAFF. The CDR3, as DNA: TGTGCCAGCAGAAGACAGAGCTTCAGGATCAACACTGAAGCTTTCTTT.

This clone turned up a few times. The rearrangement uses TRBV2 and TRBJ2-3, with no clear D. In germline, CDR1 is SNHLY, CDR2 FYNNEI. V was trimmed by 8 bases and J by 2 bases, leaving 11 bases between them. CDR3 size: 13 residues. Written as DNA, the CDR3 is TGTGCCAGCGGAGCGCCACTCACAGATACGCAGTATTTT. It translates to CASGAPLTDTQYF.

CDR3 in amino acids: CASSLRTSGNTGELFF. DNA of the CDR3: TGTGCCAGCAGCCTAAGGACTAGCGGGAACACCGGGGAGCTGTTTTTT. The chain combines TRBV5-4 with TRBJ2-2; TRBD2 matches 10 bases. The CDR3 sequence is 16 residues long. The junction had 4 bases not matched to a gene; V was cut back by 4 bases and J by 1 base. The germline CDR1 and CDR2 sequences are SGHNT and YYREEE (reference sequence).

The V and J genes are TRBV30 and TRBJ2-7; no definite D call. The V end lost 4 bases, the J end lost 7 bases, and 11 bases lay between the germline ends. The CDR3 contains 11 residues. In germline, CDR1 is GTSNPN, CDR2 SVGIG (reference sequence). CDR3 DNA sequence: TGTGCCTGGACTCCACTTAGTGAGCAGTACTTC. Protein: CAWTPLSEQYF.

The V gene is TRBV11-2, the J gene TRBJ1-1; D not resolved. Trimming took off 5 bases at V and 7 bases at J, with 11 bases between the two ends. This CDR3 spans 12 amino acids. From germline, CDR1 is SGHAT and CDR2 FQNNGV. As DNA, the CDR3 is TGTGCCAGCAGCGTACTGACAAGTGAAGCTTTCTTT. Translating gives CASSVLTSEAFF.

The V call is TRBV6-5, the J call TRBJ2-5, with D tentatively TRBD1 (5 bases). Germline V gene lookup returns CDR1 MNHEY and CDR2 SVGAGI. V was cut by 5 bases and J by 4 bases, with 14 bases left in between. This CDR3 region has 14 residues. The DNA of the CDR3 is TGTGCCAGCAGTCAAGGACACGCGGCAGAGACCCAGTACTTC. It specifies CASSQGHAAETQYF.

The chain's CDR3 is CASSPSGAYYEQYF. CDR3 bases: TGTGCCAGCTCACCAAGCGGGGCCTACTACGAGCAGTACTTC. This rearrangement joins TRBV18 to TRBJ2-7; 7 nucleotides align to TRBD2. V was clipped by 2 bases and J by 3 bases; unmatched bases: 4. The CDR3 has 14 residues. Germline V gene lookup returns CDR1 KGHSH and CDR2 LQKENI.